This is a list of T cell receptor beta chains from one sample in a study of technical replicates of blood from several donors. Using immunoSEQ multiplex PCR, the repertoire was profiled, and TCRdb retains in-frame clones only, with some absent. The repertoire consists of about 88,000 clones, with approximately 94% occurring once and the leading ten covering approximately 0.25%. The material sequenced was T cells isolated from PBMCs. The origin of the receptors is a human donor in good health. Each CDR3 is given with its conserved first and last residue. The D gene is left open where the match is weak. Size is omitted from some rows. Given values are once, few, many or a class for expanded clones.

d_call	clone_size	v_call	j_call	cdr3_nt	cdr3_aa
NA	NA	TRBV5-1	TRBJ1-1	TGCGCCAGCAGCTTGGTTTCGGGAAGCACTGAAGCTTTCTTT	CASSLVSGSTEAFF
TRBD1	NA	TRBV4-2	TRBJ1-4	TGTGCCACCAAAAAAACCGGGACAGAGAATGAAAAACTGTTTTTT	CATKKTGTENEKLFF
NA	NA	TRBV28	TRBJ2-7	TGTGCCAGCAGACCCACTGTGGGGGGATTGTACGAGCAGTACTTC	CASRPTVGGLYEQYF
NA	NA	TRBV5-6	TRBJ2-5	TGTGCCAGCAGCTTGACCCACCCCCTGGTAGCAGAGACCCAGTACTTC	CASSLTHPLVAETQYF
TRBD1	NA	TRBV9	TRBJ2-1	TGTGCCAGCAGCTTTACCGGGACAGGGTCTGGGAATGAGCAGTTCTTC	CASSFTGTGSGNEQFF
NA	NA	TRBV5-1	TRBJ1-1	TGCGCCAGTGGGACAACTCTGAACACTGAAGCTTTCTTT	CASGTTLNTEAFF
NA	NA	TRBV19	TRBJ1-2	TGTGCCAGTAGCCGGGGAGGGGTCTTATATGGCTACACCTTC	CASSRGGVLYGYTF
NA	NA	TRBV18	TRBJ1-1	TGTGCCAGCTCACTTGGACACAAAAACACTGAAGCTTTCTTT	CASSLGHKNTEAFF
TRBD1	NA	TRBV19	TRBJ2-3	TGTGCCAGTAGTATAGGAACAGGGGGCACAGATACGCAGTATTTT	CASSIGTGGTDTQYF
TRBD2	NA	TRBV19	TRBJ2-1	TGTGCCAGTAGTATAGATCGGCTAGCGGATTCCAATGAGCAGTTCTTC	CASSIDRLADSNEQFF
NA	NA	TRBV27	TRBJ2-1	TGTGCCAGCAGTTTACTCTCTGGAGGGAGGCCGCGGCTCTTC	CASSLLSGGRPRLF
NA	once	TRBV29-1	TRBJ1-2	TGCAGCGTTGTTAACTCTAACTATGGCTACACCTTC	CSVVNSNYGYTF
NA	NA	TRBV14	TRBJ1-3	TGTGCCAGCAGCCCTTCAGGGTTCCCCAGAAACACCATATATTTT	CASSPSGFPRNTIYF
NA	NA	TRBV2	TRBJ2-3	TGTGCCAGCAGTGGGCAGGGGGGAGGTATAACAGATACGCAGTATTTT	CASSGQGGGITDTQYF
NA	once	TRBV28	TRBJ1-1	TGTGCCAGCAGTTTCCGTCTCACTGAAGCTTTCTTT	CASSFRLTEAFF
TRBD1	once	TRBV28	TRBJ1-5	TGTGCCAGCACCGCGGGACAGGGGTTTGCAAGGCCCCAGCATTTT	CASTAGQGFARPQHF
NA	NA	TRBV18	TRBJ1-5	TGTGCCAGCTCACCACCGGGCAGCCTACGAAGCAATCAGCCCCAGCATTTT	CASSPPGSLRSNQPQHF
TRBD2	NA	TRBV28	TRBJ2-1	TGTGCCAGCAGTCATAGACTAGCGGGAGGGCCGTCGTACAATGAGCAGTTCTTC	CASSHRLAGGPSYNEQFF
NA	NA	TRBV11-2	TRBJ1-1	TGTGCCAGCAGCTTAGGTGACAGGCCCTTCTTT	CASSLGDRPFF
NA	NA	TRBV6-1	TRBJ1-1	TGTGCCAGCAGTGGGGGGTGGACAGCGAACACTGAAGCTTTCTTT	CASSGGWTANTEAFF
TRBD1	NA	TRBV7-9	TRBJ2-2	TGTGCCAGCAGCCCGGACAGGGTAGCCGGGGAGCTGTTTTTT	CASSPDRVAGELFF
TRBD1	NA	TRBV7-9	TRBJ1-2	TGTGCCAGCAGCTCCTCGACAGGGGGAAGGGATGGCTACACCTTC	CASSSSTGGRDGYTF
TRBD2	once	TRBV5-4	TRBJ2-3	TGTGCCAGCAGCTTGGGGGGAGGGAGCACAGATACGCAGTATTTT	CASSLGGGSTDTQYF
NA	NA	TRBV18	TRBJ1-1	TGTGCCAGCTCAGAGGGCAGTTACGGGAACACTGAAGCTTTCTTT	CASSEGSYGNTEAFF
NA	NA	TRBV27	TRBJ1-1	TGTGCCAGCAGTTTATCGGGGGGGGCTGAAGCTTTCTTT	CASSLSGGAEAFF
NA	NA	TRBV6-5	TRBJ2-7	TGTGCCAGCAGTTACTCGAGGGCAGGCTACTCCTACGAGCAGTACTTC	CASSYSRAGYSYEQYF
NA	NA	TRBV2	TRBJ2-3	TGTGCCAGCAGCCCTAGGAGTCTATTCATCACACATACGCAGTATTTT	CASSPRSLFITHTQYF
TRBD2	NA	TRBV6-6	TRBJ2-3	TGTGCCAGCAGTACACGACTAGCGGGAGGAACAGATACGCAGTATTTT	CASSTRLAGGTDTQYF
TRBD2	NA	TRBV15	TRBJ2-7	TGTGCCACCAGCAGAGATCCAGCGGGGCTTCACGAGCAGTACTTC	CATSRDPAGLHEQYF
NA	NA	TRBV23-1	TRBJ1-2	TGCGCCAGCAGTCAATCTAGGCGGCAGGGGCCGCGTCCGGACTATGGCTACACCTTC	CASSQSRRQGPRPDYGYTF
TRBD2	NA	TRBV19	TRBJ2-3	TGTGCCAGTCAACAGAGCGGGAGGGCCACAGATACGCAGTATTTT	CASQQSGRATDTQYF
NA	NA	TRBV6-5	TRBJ1-1	TGTGCCAGCAGCCGACAGGCCGCGAACACTGAAGCTTTCTTT	CASSRQAANTEAFF
TRBD2	NA	TRBV5-4	TRBJ2-7	TGTGCCAGCAGCTTTGGGGCGGGAGGGTACGAGCAGTACTTC	CASSFGAGGYEQYF
TRBD2	NA	TRBV25-1	TRBJ2-5	TGTGCCAGCAGTGACCCGACTAGCAGCGGAGAGACCCAGTACTTC	CASSDPTSSGETQYF
TRBD1	NA	TRBV11-3	TRBJ2-5	TGTGCCAGCAGCTCATACAGGGGAAAGGAGACCCAGTACTTC	CASSSYRGKETQYF
NA	few	TRBV14	TRBJ2-7	TGTGCCAGCAGCCGAACAATGACTGGCCGCTACGAGCAGTACTTC	CASSRTMTGRYEQYF
TRBD1	NA	TRBV4-2	TRBJ2-4	TGTGCCAGCAGCCAAGGGGAGGGACAGGGGAGAACTCAGTACTTC	CASSQGEGQGRTQYF